This T cell receptor beta chain stems from a study of blood T cell repertoires in COVID-19. Background on the study: Sites across the United States, Italy and Spain contributed samples from acute and convalescent COVID-19. Nucleic acid was either cDNA or gDNA, and it came from T cells, B-cell-depleted T cells, or PBMCs.

It was during active infection that Seattle patients were enrolled and then longitudinally followed. Original processing notes: Estimates of nucleated cell counts were drawn from the amplification of reference gene primers. The method was immunoSEQ multiplex PCR; TCRdb's version includes in-frame clones alone and lacks a portion of them. V and J calls and clone size are those listed in that table; D and trimming were worked out from the DNA. The sample lists approximately 290,000 clones; roughly nine tenths were seen once. Looked up from germline, CDR1 is GTSNPN and CDR2 is SVGIG (reference sequence). Trimming cost V 6 bases and J 7 bases; bases outside gene matches: 12. This CDR3 comprises 14 residues.

This TCR was recovered from a woman in her 30s with COVID-19, enrolled during active disease. Sample: peripheral blood. J is TRBJ1-2 and V is TRBV30; TRBD1 agrees at 9 bases. The CDR3 nucleotides read TGTGCCTGCCGCCGGGTGACAGGGGGAATTGGCTACACCTTC. The encoded protein is CACRRVTGGIGYTF.